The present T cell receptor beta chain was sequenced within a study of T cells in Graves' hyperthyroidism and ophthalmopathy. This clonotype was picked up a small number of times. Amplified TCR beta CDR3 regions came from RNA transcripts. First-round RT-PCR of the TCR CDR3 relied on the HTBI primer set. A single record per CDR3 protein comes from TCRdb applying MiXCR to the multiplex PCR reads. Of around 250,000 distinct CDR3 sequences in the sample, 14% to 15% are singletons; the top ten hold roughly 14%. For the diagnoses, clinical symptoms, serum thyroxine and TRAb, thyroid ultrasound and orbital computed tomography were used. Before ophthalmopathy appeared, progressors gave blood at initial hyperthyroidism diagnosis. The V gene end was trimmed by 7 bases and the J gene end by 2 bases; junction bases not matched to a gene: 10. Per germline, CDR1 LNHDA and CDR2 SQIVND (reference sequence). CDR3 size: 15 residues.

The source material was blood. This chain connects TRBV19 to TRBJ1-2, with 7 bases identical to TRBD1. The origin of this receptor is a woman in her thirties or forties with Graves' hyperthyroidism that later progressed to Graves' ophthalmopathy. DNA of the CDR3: TGTGCCAGTACCCCCTCGACAGGGCCCAACTATGGCTACACCTTC. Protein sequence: CASTPSTGPNYGYTF.